This TCR beta chain was found in a study of human versus mouse CDR3 diversity and MHC coevolution. Study-wide findings and caveats: Among all groups, most of the three human donors showed least clonal inequality. Compared with mice, human CDR3s carried more deletions and insertions on average. By iCHAO1, human TCR beta clonotypes numbered some 1.5 million, the most.

The CDR3 extends over 15 amino acids. The germline gives CDR1 SGHNT, CDR2 YYREEE (reference sequence). Trimming pared 2 bases from V and 0 bases from J, leaving 8 bases between. On this clone: Antigen specificity is unknown.

Sequencing was performed with immunoSEQ multiplex PCR; in TCRdb, only in-frame clones are kept and a portion is missing. The sample comprises about 60,000 clones, 94% of which are singletons, and approximately 17% rests with the top ten. Material for sequencing was naive CD4+ T cells from blood. Subset described: CD45RO-negative CD62L-positive naive CD4 T cells. V is TRBV5-4 and J is TRBJ2-2; the D is unclear. This TCR derives from a person aged 55 to 75 in good health. DNA for the CDR3: TGTGCCAGCAGCTTTATAGACACGAACACCGGGGAGCTGTTTTTT. Its translation: CASSFIDTNTGELFF.